This T cell receptor beta chain comes out of a study of identical twins. This clonotype was seen repeatedly, ten times or more. What it recognizes is unknown. Germline V CDR1 and CDR2: DFQATT, SNEGSKA (reference sequence). J lost 0 bases, V lost 1 base, and 9 bases had no gene match. The CDR3 runs to 18 residues. Study-wide results and caveats: Insertions were fewer in abundant cord blood beta clonotypes, whereas memory repertoires showed none of this pattern. The analysis was cross-sectional rather than longitudinal within donors.

Every sampled donor was Caucasian and healthy. With template switching, a universal primer site was added, and the cDNA carried unique molecular identifiers. A single record per CDR3 protein comes from TCRdb applying MiXCR to the 5' RACE reads. Of some 710,000 distinct CDR3 sequences in the sample, around 6.1% were seen once. The sequenced material came from naive T cells sorted from blood. The chain carries TRBV20-1 and TRBJ2-6; TRBD1 agrees at 7 bases. The receptor comes from a man younger than 35 in good health. CDR3 in DNA: TGCAGTGCTAGAGGCCCGGGACAGCACCTCTCTGGGGCCAACGTCCTGACTTTC. This translates into CSARGPGQHLSGANVLTF.